This T cell receptor beta chain came from a study of blood T cells in healthy people across ages. Study-level findings and limits: Both higher diversity and more naive CD4+ cells marked long-lived donors when set against aged donors. Diversity of TCR beta per million T cells declined in a roughly linear way with age.

In its sample, this clonotype was seen a few times. Its antigen is unidentified. This CDR3 is built from 14 residues. Germline lookup yields CDR1 SGHTA and CDR2 FQGNSA. J gave up 4 bases and V 5 bases, and 3 bases lay outside the gene matches. It was with a sample-barcoded 5' primer and a J-beta primer mix that a second PCR of about 7 to 12 cycles was run. MiXCR, applied by TCRdb to the 5' RACE reads, yields one record per CDR3 protein. This table has about 1.8 million distinct CDR3 sequences, around 48% appearing once. J is TRBJ1-1 and V is TRBV7-2; 11 bases are a match to TRBD1. This TCR was recovered from a woman between 40 and 50 years old in good health. The sequenced material came from blood. The CDR3 DNA reads TGTGCCAGCAGCGGACAGGGGGCGAGCACTGAAGCTTTCTTT. It yields the protein CASSGQGASTEAFF.